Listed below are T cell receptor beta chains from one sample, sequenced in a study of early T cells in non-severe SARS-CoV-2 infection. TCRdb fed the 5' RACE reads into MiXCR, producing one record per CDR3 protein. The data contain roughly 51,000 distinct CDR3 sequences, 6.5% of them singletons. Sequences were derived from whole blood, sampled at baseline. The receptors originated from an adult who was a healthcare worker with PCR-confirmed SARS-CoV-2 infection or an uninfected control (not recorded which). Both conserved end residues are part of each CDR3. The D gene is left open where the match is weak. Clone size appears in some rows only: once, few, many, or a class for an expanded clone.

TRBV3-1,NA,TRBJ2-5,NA,CASSQVDLGHAFGETQYF,TGTGCCAGCAGCCAAGTAGACCTGGGACACGCCTTTGGAGAGACCCAGTACTTC
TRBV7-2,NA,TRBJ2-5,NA,CASSLTPQETQYF,TGTGCCAGCAGCTTAACCCCCCAAGAGACCCAGTACTTC
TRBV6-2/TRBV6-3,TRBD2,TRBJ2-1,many,CASSYPGQTSGRNEQFF,TGTGCCAGCAGTTACCCGGGGCAGACTAGCGGGCGCAATGAGCAGTTCTTC
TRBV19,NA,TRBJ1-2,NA,CASSIGRTNGYTF,TGTGCCAGTAGTATTGGCAGGACCAATGGCTACACCTTC
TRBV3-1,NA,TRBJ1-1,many,CASSQVLVGTEAFF,TGTGCCAGCAGCCAAGTACTAGTTGGCACTGAAGCTTTCTTT
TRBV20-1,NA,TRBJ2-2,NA,CSARVSGRANTGELFF,TGCAGTGCTAGAGTATCTGGCCGCGCGAACACCGGGGAGCTGTTTTTT
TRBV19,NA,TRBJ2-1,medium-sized,CASSIGHNEQFF,TGTGCCAGTAGTATAGGTCATAATGAGCAGTTCTTC
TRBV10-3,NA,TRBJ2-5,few,CAISRTSQGRQETQYF,TGTGCCATCAGTCGAACTTCACAGGGCAGGCAAGAGACCCAGTACTTC
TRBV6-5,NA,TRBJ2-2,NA,CASSYSWGWGTGELFF,TGTGCCAGCAGTTACTCTTGGGGATGGGGCACCGGGGAGCTGTTTTTT
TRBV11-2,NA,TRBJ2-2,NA,CASSFKGTGELFF,TGTGCCAGCAGCTTCAAGGGCACCGGGGAGCTGTTTTTT
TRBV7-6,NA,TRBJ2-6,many,CASSLGLAGSGANVLTF,TGTGCCAGCAGCTTAGGCCTGGCAGGATCTGGGGCCAACGTCCTGACTTTC
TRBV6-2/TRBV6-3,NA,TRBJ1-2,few,CASSRQEHYGYTF,TGTGCCAGCAGTCGACAGGAACATTATGGCTACACCTTC
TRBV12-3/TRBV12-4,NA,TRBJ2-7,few,CASSPGGRPGEQYF,TGTGCCAGCAGTCCCGGGGGGCGCCCCGGCGAGCAGTACTTC
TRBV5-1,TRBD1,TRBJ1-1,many,CASSLRQGRNTEAFF,TGCGCCAGCAGCCTACGACAGGGGAGGAACACTGAAGCTTTCTTT
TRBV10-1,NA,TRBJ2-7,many,CASSRDQSSSEQYF,TGCGCCAGCAGTCGGGACCAATCGTCCAGCGAGCAGTACTTC
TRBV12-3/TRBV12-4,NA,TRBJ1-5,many,CASSLIRGSQPQHF,TGTGCCAGCAGTTTAATCCGGGGGTCCCAGCCCCAGCATTTT
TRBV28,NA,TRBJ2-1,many,CASSLYARGDNEQFF,TGTGCCAGCAGCCTCTATGCCAGGGGAGACAATGAGCAGTTCTTC
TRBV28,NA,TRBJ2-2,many,CASSLSSAAGELFF,TGTGCCAGCAGTTTATCCTCAGCCGCCGGGGAGCTGTTTTTT
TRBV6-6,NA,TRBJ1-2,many,CASIQTGDQYGYTF,TGTGCCAGCATTCAGACAGGAGATCAGTATGGCTACACCTTC
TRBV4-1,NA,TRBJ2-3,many,CASSQEGPRQANTDTQYF,TGCGCCAGCAGCCAAGAAGGCCCGAGACAGGCCAACACAGATACGCAGTATTTT
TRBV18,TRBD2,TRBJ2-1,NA,CASSQLTSGGLHEQFF,TGTGCCAGCTCACAACTGACTAGCGGGGGCTTACATGAGCAGTTCTTC
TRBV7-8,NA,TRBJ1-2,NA,CASSRFETGRDPNGYTF,TGTGCCAGCAGCCGATTCGAAACAGGGAGGGACCCTAATGGCTACACCTTC
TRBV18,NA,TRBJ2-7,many,CASSLTGTAKYEQYF,TGTGCCAGCTCACTGACAGGGACTGCTAAATACGAGCAGTACTTC
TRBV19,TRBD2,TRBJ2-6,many,CASSSGTTGANVLTF,TGTGCCAGTAGTTCGGGGACTACCGGGGCCAACGTCCTGACTTTC
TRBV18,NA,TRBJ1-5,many,CASSPPGRANQPQHF,TGTGCCAGCTCACCACCGGGACGCGCGAATCAGCCCCAGCATTTT
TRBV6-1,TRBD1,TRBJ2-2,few,CASSERTGGNTGELFF,TGTGCCAGCAGTGAAAGGACAGGGGGCAACACCGGGGAGCTGTTTTTT
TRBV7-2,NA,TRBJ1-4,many,CASSLARGPANEKLFF,TGTGCCAGCAGCTTAGCTCGAGGTCCAGCTAATGAAAAACTGTTTTTT
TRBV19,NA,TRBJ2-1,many,CAAGSHEQFF,TGTGCCGCCGGCTCCCATGAGCAGTTCTTC
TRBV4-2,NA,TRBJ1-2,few,CASSLIRAAPRYGYTF,TGTGCCAGCAGCCTAATTCGGGCCGCCCCTCGCTATGGCTACACCTTC